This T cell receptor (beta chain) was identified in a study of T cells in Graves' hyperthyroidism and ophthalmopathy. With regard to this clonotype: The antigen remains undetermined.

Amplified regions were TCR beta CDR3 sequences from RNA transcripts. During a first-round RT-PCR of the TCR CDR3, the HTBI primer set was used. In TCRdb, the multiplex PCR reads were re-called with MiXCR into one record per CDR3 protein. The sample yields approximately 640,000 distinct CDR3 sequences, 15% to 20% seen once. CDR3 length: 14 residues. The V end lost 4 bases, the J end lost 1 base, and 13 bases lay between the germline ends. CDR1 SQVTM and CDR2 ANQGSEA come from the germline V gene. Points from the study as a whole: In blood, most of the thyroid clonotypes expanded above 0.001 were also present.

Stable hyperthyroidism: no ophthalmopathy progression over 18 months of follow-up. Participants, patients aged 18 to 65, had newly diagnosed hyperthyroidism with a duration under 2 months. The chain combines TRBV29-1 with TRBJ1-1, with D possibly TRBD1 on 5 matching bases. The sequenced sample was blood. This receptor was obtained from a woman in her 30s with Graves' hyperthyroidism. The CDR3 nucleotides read TGCAGCGTTGTGGGGACTCTCGGGAACACTGAAGCTTTCTTT. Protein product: CSVVGTLGNTEAFF.